This T cell receptor beta chain was profiled in a study of T cells in localized non-small cell lung cancer. The study's findings and limits: Adjacent uninvolved lung had the highest clonality, suggesting focused antigen responses. Longer overall survival associated with higher blood T cell density; shorter survival with higher adjacent-lung clonality. The appearance of a median about 62 of the top 100 tumor clones was seen in adjacent lung.

Method: immunoSEQ multiplex PCR; TCRdb's copy keeps in-frame clones and lacks some. The sample records some 51,000 clones, about nine tenths being singletons. Notes on this clone: Its target is not known.

The CDR3 spans 15 residues. The V gene end was trimmed by 3 bases and the J gene end by 7 bases; junction bases not matched to a gene: 9. In germline, CDR1 is MNHEY, CDR2 SMNVEV (reference sequence). The V call is TRBV27, the J call TRBJ2-7; 10 bases fit TRBD2. Specimen: peripheral blood, collected before any cancer treatment. This sequence originates from a woman aged 40 to 75 with stage I lung adenocarcinoma. The CDR3 is CASSFNPGLASEQYF. In nucleotides, the CDR3 is TGTGCCAGCAGTTTTAATCCGGGACTAGCGTCGGAGCAGTACTTC.